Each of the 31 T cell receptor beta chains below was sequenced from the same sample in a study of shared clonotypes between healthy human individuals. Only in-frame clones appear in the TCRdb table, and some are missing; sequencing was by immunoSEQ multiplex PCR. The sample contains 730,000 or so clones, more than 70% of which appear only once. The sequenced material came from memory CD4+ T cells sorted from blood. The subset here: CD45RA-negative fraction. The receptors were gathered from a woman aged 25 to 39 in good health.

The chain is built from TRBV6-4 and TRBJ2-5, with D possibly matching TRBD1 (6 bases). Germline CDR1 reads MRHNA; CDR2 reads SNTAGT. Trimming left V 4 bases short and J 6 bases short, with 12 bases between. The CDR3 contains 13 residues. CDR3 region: CASSALQGQTQYF. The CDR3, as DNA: TGTGCCAGCAGTGCCTTACAGGGACAGACCCAGTACTTC.

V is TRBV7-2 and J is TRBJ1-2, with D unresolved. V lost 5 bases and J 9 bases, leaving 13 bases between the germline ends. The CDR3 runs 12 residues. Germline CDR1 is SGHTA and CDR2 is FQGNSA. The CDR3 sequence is CASSQSQGSYTF. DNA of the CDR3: TGTGCCAGCAGCCAAAGTCAAGGGAGCTACACCTTC.

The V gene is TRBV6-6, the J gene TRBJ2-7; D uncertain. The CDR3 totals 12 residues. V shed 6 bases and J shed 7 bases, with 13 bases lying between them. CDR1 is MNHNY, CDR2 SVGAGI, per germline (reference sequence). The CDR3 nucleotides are TGTGCCAGCAGAGGGTTTGGTTCGGAGCAGTACTTC. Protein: CASRGFGSEQYF.

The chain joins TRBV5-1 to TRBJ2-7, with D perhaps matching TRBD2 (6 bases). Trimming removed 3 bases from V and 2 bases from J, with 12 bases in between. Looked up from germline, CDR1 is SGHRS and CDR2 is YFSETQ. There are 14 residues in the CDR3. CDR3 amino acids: CASSSGLFTYEQYF. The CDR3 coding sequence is TGCGCCAGCAGCTCGGGACTGTTTACCTACGAGCAGTACTTC. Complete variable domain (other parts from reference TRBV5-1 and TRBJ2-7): KAGVTQTPRYLIKTRGQQVTLSCSPISGHRSVSWYQQTPGQGLQFLFEYFSETQRNKGNFPGRFSGRQFSNSRSEMNVSTLELGDSALYLCASSSGLFTYEQYFGPGTRLTVT.

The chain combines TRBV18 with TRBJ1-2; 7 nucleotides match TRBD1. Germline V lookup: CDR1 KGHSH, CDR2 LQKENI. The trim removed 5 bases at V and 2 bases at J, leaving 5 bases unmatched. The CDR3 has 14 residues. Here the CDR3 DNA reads TGTGCCAGCTCAAGAACAGGGGAGAACTATGGCTACACCTTC. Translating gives CASSRTGENYGYTF.

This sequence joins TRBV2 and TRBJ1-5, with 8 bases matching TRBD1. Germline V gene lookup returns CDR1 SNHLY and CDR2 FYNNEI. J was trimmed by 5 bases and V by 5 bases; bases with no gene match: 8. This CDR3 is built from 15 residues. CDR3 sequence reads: CASSLDRGGDQPQHF. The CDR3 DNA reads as TGTGCCAGCAGTTTAGACAGGGGAGGGGATCAGCCCCAGCATTTT.

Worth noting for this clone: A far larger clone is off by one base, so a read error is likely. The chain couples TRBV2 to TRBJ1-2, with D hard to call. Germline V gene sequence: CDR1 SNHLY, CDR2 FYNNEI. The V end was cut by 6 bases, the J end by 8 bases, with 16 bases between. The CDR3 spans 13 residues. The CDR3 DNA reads TGTGCCAGCAGGCCTACCGACGTCCCCGGCTACACCTTC. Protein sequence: CASRPTDVPGYTF.

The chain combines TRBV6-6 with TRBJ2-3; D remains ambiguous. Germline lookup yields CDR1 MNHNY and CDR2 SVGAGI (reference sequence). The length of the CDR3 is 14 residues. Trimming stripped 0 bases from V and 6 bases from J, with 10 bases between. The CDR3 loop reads CASSYSNNADTQYF. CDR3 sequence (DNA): TGTGCCAGCAGTTACTCGAACAATGCGGATACGCAGTATTTT.

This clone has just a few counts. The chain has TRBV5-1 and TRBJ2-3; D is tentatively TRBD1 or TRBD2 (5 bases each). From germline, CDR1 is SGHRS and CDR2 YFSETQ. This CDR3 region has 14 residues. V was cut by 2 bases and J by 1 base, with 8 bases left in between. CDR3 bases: TGCGCCAGCAGCTTTCAGGGAGGCACAGATACGCAGTATTTT. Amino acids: CASSFQGGTDTQYF.

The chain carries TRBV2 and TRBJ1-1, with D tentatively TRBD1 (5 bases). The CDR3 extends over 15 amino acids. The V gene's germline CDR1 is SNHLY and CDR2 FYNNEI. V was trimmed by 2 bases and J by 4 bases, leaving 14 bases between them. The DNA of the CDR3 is TGTGCCAGCAGTGAATCGGAAGGGGCTGGCACTGAAGCTTTCTTT. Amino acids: CASSESEGAGTEAFF.

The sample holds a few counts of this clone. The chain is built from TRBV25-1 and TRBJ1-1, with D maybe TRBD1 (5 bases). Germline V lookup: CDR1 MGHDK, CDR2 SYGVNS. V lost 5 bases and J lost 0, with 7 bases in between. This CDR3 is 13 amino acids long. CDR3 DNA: TGTGCCAGCAGTCAGGGCCTGAACACTGAAGCTTTCTTT. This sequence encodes CASSQGLNTEAFF.

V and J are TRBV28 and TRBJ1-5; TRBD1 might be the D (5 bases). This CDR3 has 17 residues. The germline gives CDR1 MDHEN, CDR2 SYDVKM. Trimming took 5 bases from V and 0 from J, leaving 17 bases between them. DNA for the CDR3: TGTGCCAGCAGTCCAGGGTACCTCGGTTATAGCAATCAGCCCCAGCATTTT. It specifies CASSPGYLGYSNQPQHF.

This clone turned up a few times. The DNA of the CDR3 is TGTGCCAGCAGCCCAGGGTCTAGGGGATTGAACACTGAAGCTTTCTTT. Translating gives CASSPGSRGLNTEAFF. V gene TRBV5-4 combines with J gene TRBJ1-1; TRBD1 might be the D (5 bases). The germline V gene has CDR1 SGHNT and CDR2 YYREEE (reference sequence). This CDR3 contains 16 residues. Trimming stripped 4 bases from V and 0 bases from J, with 16 bases between.

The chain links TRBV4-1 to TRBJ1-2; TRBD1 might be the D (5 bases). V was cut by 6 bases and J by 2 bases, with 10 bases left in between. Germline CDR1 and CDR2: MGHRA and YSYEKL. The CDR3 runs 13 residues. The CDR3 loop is CASRTVGNYGYTF. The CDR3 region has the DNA TGCGCCAGCAGGACAGTCGGGAACTATGGCTACACCTTC.

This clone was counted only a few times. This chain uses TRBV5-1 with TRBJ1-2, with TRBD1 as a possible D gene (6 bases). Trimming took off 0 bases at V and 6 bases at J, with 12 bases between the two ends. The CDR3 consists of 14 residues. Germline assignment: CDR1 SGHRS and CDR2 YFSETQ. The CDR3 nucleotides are TGCGCCAGCAGCTTGGTGGACAGCCAAAATGGCTACACCTTC. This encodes CASSLVDSQNGYTF.

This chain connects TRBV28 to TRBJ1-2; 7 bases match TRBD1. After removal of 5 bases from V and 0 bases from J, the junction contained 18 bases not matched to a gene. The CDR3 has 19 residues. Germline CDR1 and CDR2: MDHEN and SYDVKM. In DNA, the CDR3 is TGTGCCAGCAGTACCAACCTTGGGACAGCGGGGGCCTCTAACTATGGCTACACCTTC. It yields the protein CASSTNLGTAGASNYGYTF.

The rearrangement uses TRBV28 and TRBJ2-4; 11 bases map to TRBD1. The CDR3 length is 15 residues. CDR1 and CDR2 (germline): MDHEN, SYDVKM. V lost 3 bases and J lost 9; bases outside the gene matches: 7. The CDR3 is CASSFPGQGVSIQYF. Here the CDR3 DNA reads TGTGCCAGCAGTTTCCCGGGACAGGGGGTTTCCATTCAGTACTTC.

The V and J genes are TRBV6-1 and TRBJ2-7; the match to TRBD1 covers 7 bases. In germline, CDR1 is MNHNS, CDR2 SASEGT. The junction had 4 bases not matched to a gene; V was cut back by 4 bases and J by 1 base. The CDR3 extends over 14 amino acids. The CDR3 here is CASSAPGQSYEQYF. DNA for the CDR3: TGTGCCAGCAGTGCTCCGGGACAGTCCTACGAGCAGTACTTC.

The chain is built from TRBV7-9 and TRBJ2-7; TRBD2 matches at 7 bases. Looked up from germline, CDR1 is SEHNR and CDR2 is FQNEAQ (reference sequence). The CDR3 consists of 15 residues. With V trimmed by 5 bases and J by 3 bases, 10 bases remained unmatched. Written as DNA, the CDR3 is TGTGCCAGCAGCCCGGATGGAGGGAGGGTCTACGAGCAGTACTTC. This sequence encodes CASSPDGGRVYEQYF.

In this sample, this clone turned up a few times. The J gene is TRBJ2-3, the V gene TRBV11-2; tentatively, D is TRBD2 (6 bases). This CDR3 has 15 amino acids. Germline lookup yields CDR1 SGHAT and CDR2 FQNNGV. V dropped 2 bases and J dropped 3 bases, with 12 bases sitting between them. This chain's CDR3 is CASSLTGGATDTQYF. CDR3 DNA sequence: TGTGCCAGCAGCTTAACAGGCGGGGCTACAGATACGCAGTATTTT.

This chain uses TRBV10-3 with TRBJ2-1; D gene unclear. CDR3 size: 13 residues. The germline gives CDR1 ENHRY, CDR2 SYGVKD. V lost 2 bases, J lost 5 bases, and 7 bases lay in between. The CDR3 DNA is TGTGCCATCAGTGAGACCGGAGACAATGAGCAGTTCTTC. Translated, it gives CAISETGDNEQFF.

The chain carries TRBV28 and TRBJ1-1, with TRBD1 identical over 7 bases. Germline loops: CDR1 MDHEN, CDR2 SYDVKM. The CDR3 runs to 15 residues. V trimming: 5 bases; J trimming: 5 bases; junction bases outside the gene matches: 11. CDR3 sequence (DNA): TGTGCCAGCAGTGGCGGCGAGGGGGCAGGAACTGAAGCTTTCTTT. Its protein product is CASSGGEGAGTEAFF. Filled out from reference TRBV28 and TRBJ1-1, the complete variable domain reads DVKVTQSSRYLVKRTGEKVFLECVQDMDHENMFWYRQDPGLGLRLIYFSYDVKMKEKGDIPEGYSVSREKKERFSLILESASTNQTSMYLCASSGGEGAGTEAFFGQGTRLTVV.

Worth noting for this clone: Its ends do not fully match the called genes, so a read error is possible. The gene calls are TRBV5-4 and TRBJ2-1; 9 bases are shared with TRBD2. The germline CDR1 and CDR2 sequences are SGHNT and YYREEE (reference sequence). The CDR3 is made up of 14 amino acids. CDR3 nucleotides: TGTGCAAGCAGGTTTAGCGGGAGTACGGATGAGCAGTTCTTC. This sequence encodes CASRFSGSTDEQFF.

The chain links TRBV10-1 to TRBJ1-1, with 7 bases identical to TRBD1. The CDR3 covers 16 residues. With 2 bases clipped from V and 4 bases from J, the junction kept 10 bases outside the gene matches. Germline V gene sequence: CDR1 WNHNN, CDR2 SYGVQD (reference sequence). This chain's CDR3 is CASSENQGGWVTEAFF. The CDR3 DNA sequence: TGCGCCAGCAGTGAGAACCAGGGGGGCTGGGTCACTGAAGCTTTCTTT.

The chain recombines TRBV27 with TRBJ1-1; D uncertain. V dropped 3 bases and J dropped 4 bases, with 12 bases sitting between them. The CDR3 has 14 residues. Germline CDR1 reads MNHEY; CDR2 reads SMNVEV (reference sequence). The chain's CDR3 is CASSFFGVLTEAFF. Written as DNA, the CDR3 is TGTGCCAGCAGTTTCTTCGGGGTTCTCACTGAAGCTTTCTTT.

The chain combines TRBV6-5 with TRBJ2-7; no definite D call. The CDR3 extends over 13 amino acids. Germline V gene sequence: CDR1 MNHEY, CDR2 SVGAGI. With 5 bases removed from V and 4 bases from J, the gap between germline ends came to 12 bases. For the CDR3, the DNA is TGTGCCAGCAGTCTGCCGGGTGGATACGAGCAGTACTTC. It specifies CASSLPGGYEQYF.

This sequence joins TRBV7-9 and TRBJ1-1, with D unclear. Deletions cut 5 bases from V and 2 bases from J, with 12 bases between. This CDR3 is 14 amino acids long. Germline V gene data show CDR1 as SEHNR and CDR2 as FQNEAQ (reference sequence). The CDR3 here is CASSPVGVNTEAFF. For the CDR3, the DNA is TGTGCCAGCAGCCCAGTAGGAGTTAACACTGAAGCTTTCTTT.

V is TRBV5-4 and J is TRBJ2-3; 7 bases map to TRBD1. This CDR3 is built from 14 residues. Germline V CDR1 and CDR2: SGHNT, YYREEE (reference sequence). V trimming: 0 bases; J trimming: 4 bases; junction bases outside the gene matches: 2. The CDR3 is CASSLVGGADTQYF. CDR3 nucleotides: TGTGCCAGCAGCTTGGTAGGGGGCGCAGATACGCAGTATTTT.

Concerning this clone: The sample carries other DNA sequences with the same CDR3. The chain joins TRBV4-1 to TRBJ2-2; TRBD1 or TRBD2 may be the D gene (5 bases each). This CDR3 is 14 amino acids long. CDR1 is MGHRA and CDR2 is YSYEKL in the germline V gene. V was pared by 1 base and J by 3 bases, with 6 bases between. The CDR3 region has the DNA TGCGCCAGCAGCCAAGGAGGGGACACCGGGGAGCTGTTTTTT. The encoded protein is CASSQGGDTGELFF.

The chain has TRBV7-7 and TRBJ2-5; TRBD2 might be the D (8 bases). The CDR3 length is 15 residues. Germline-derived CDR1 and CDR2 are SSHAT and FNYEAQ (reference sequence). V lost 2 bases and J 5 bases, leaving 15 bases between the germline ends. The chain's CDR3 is CASSLTGGGRETQYF. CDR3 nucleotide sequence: TGTGCCAGCAGCTTAACGGGAGGGGGCAGGGAGACCCAGTACTTC.

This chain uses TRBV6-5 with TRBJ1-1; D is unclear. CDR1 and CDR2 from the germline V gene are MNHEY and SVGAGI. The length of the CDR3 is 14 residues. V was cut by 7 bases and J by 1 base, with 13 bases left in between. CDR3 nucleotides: TGTGCCAGCAACCGAGGTCAAAGGAACACTGAAGCTTTCTTT. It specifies CASNRGQRNTEAFF.